Following are 20 T cell receptor beta chains from one sample sequenced in a study of long-term antiretroviral therapy in people with HIV. Version v3.0 of the immunoSEQ assay was performed at survey level. The data were produced by immunoSEQ multiplex PCR, yet TCRdb's version contains in-frame clones alone and is incomplete. In the table there are just over 15,000 clones, approximately 83% of which are singletons. Sequencing was performed on unsorted PBMCs, taken just before starting antiretroviral therapy. These receptors were taken from a man aged 35 to 55 with HIV.

This clone was seen more than once but under ten times. V usage is TRBV2 and J usage is TRBJ2-3; possibly TRBD1 for D (6 bases). Trimming pared 3 bases from V and 0 bases from J, leaving 10 bases between. Germline V gene data show CDR1 as SNHLY and CDR2 as FYNNEI. This CDR3 comprises 15 residues. The CDR3 sequence is CASSEGHTSTDTQYF. As DNA, the CDR3 is TGTGCCAGCAGTGAGGGACACACTAGCACAGATACGCAGTATTTT.

The chain employs TRBV5-1 and TRBJ2-7, with 9 bases identical to TRBD1. CDR3 length: 15 amino acids. Trimming at V came to 1 base and at J to 3 bases, leaving 5 bases not matched to a gene. CDR1 is SGHRS and CDR2 is YFSETQ in the germline V gene. CDR3 coding DNA: TGCGCCAGCAGCTTGTTACAGGGGGCGATCTACGAGCAGTACTTC. It is translated as CASSLLQGAIYEQYF.

This rearrangement joins TRBV27 to TRBJ2-4, with D possibly being TRBD1 (7 bases). CDR1 MNHEY and CDR2 SMNVEV come from the germline V gene (reference sequence). The CDR3 is made up of 14 amino acids. Between the trimmed V and J ends, which lost 5 bases and 6 bases, there was a span of 14 bases. For the CDR3, the DNA is TGTGCCAGCAGTATACACAGGGGAGGAAACATTCAGTACTTC. Its protein is CASSIHRGGNIQYF.

J is TRBJ2-1 and V is TRBV27, with D unresolved. Trimming took off 4 bases at V and 4 bases at J, with 11 bases between the two ends. Germline CDR1 and CDR2: MNHEY and SMNVEV (reference sequence). This CDR3 has 14 residues. For the CDR3, the DNA is TGTGCCAGCAGTTCAACACTCCCGTACAATGAGCAGTTCTTC. Translation: CASSSTLPYNEQFF.

The genes are TRBV5-6 and TRBJ1-2; 7 bases map to TRBD1. The trim removed 4 bases at V and 4 bases at J, leaving 4 bases unmatched. The length of the CDR3 is 13 residues. Looked up from germline, CDR1 is SGHDT and CDR2 is YYEEEE. The CDR3 here is CASSPRGIYGYTF. CDR3 sequence (DNA): TGTGCCAGCAGCCCCAGGGGGATCTATGGCTACACCTTC.

As DNA, the CDR3 is TGTGCCAGCAAGGAAATACCGTGGGGGGAGCTGTTTTTT. Its protein is CASKEIPWGELFF. The rearrangement uses TRBV7-2 and TRBJ2-2, with no clear D. Deletions cut 7 bases from V and 8 bases from J, with 14 bases between. The CDR3 contains 13 residues. Germline V CDR1 and CDR2: SGHTA, FQGNSA.

The chain has TRBV19 and TRBJ1-6; 7 positions agree with TRBD1. V lost 5 bases, J lost 7 bases, and 8 bases stayed unmatched. CDR3 length: 15 amino acids. CDR1 is LNHDA, CDR2 SQIVND, per germline (reference sequence). The CDR3 nucleotides read TGTGCCAGTAGTCTCAGAGGGACAGAAAATTCACCCCTCCACTTT. This encodes CASSLRGTENSPLHF.

The chain has TRBV5-1 and TRBJ1-4; 8 bases are shared with TRBD1. The trim removed 3 bases at V and 5 bases at J, leaving 9 bases unmatched. Germline-derived CDR1 and CDR2 are SGHRS and YFSETQ. The CDR3 loop spans 16 amino acids. In DNA, the CDR3 is TGCGCCAGCAGCTGGTCCCGGACAGGGCCCAATGAAAAACTGTTTTTT. This gives the protein CASSWSRTGPNEKLFF. Drawing the rest from reference TRBV5-1 and TRBJ1-4, the complete variable domain is KAGVTQTPRYLIKTRGQQVTLSCSPISGHRSVSWYQQTPGQGLQFLFEYFSETQRNKGNFPGRFSGRQFSNSRSEMNVSTLELGDSALYLCASSWSRTGPNEKLFFGSGTQLSVL.

This chain links TRBV6-4 with TRBJ1-1; D is uncertain. V lost 0 bases, J lost 8 bases, and 10 bases lay in between. Germline V lookup: CDR1 MRHNA, CDR2 SNTAGT. CDR3 length equals 13 residues. CDR3 residues: CASSDSPVTEAFF. CDR3 DNA sequence: TGTGCCAGCAGTGACTCCCCTGTGACGGAAGCTTTCTTT.

The V call is TRBV7-8, the J call TRBJ1-5, with no clear D. Trimming cost V 3 bases and J 2 bases, with 5 bases left between them. CDR3 length equals 13 residues. Germline CDR1 and CDR2: SGHVS and FQNEAQ. The CDR3 DNA reads TGTGCCAGCAGCTTTGGAGGCAATCAGCCCCAGCATTTT. Translation gives CASSFGGNQPQHF. The full variable domain, with the rest looked up from reference TRBV7-8 and TRBJ1-5, is GAGVSQSPRYKVAKRGQDVALRCDPISGHVSLFWYQQALGQGPEFLTYFQNEAQLDKSGLPSDRFFAERPEGSVSTLKIQRTQQEDSAVYLCASSFGGNQPQHFGDGTRLSIL.

The rearrangement links TRBV6-5 to TRBJ1-2; maybe TRBD1 (6 bases). Per the germline V gene, CDR1 is MNHEY and CDR2 is SVGAGI. V shed 2 bases and J shed 7 bases, with 20 bases lying between them. The CDR3 consists of 16 residues. The CDR3 nucleotides are TGTGCCAGCAGTTACGGTCAACAGGGCGCCCTGAGTGGCTACACCTTC. It translates to CASSYGQQGALSGYTF.

The chain carries TRBV5-1 and TRBJ2-3; TRBD1 is a possible D gene (6 bases). With 4 bases removed from V and 3 bases from J, the gap between germline ends came to 12 bases. This CDR3 is 14 amino acids long. Germline-derived CDR1 and CDR2 are SGHRS and YFSETQ. For the CDR3, the DNA is TGCGCCAGCAGCCTCTGGGGGCCGACAGATACGCAGTATTTT. It translates to CASSLWGPTDTQYF.

The CDR3: CASSSRGYEQYF. For the CDR3, the DNA is TGTGCCAGCAGCTCCAGGGGGTACGAGCAGTACTTC. The gene calls are TRBV6-1 and TRBJ2-7, with 7 bases fitting TRBD1. The germline V gene has CDR1 MNHNS and CDR2 SASEGT. V lost 6 bases, J lost 4 bases, and 3 bases stayed unmatched. This CDR3 region has 12 residues.

This clone was seen more than once but under ten times. The chain couples TRBV10-1 to TRBJ2-3; 9 bases map to TRBD1. The V gene's germline CDR1 is WNHNN and CDR2 SYGVQD (reference sequence). V shed 5 bases, J shed 2 bases, and the junction held 8 bases outside the gene matches. CDR3 length: 16 residues. The CDR3 sequence: CASSLDRGRVTDTQYF. CDR3 DNA: TGCGCCAGCAGTCTGGACAGGGGTCGGGTCACAGATACGCAGTATTTT.

The CDR3 DNA follows: TGTGCCAGCAGCTACCGAGGGACAGGGAAGCCTGAAGCTTTCTTT. Its protein is CASSYRGTGKPEAFF. The rearrangement joins TRBV5-8 to TRBJ1-1; 9 bases map to TRBD1. Germline V gives CDR1 SGHTS, CDR2 YDEGEE. V was pared by 3 bases and J by 6 bases, with 9 bases of the junction left unmatched. The CDR3 covers 15 residues.

V is TRBV23-1 and J is TRBJ1-1; no reliable D call. TRBV23-1 belongs to the ORF category, with a function that is uncertain. Between the trimmed V and J ends, which lost 5 bases and 3 bases, there was a span of 7 bases. The CDR3 consists of 12 residues. The CDR3 nucleotides are TGCGCCAGCAGTATGAGGGACACTGAAGCTTTCTTT. Encoded protein: CASSMRDTEAFF.

This chain connects TRBV12-2 to TRBJ1-6; the table names TRBD1, a call not compared with the DNA. TRBV12-2 is marked as a pseudogene. CDR3 length: 15 residues. The CDR3 spells CASRLVGRGCSPLHF. DNA for the CDR3: TGTGCAAGTCGCTTAGTTGGCAGGGGGTGTTCACCCCTCCACTTT.

The chain joins TRBV7-2 to TRBJ2-1; 14 bases map to TRBD2. V lost 5 bases, J lost 1 base, and 10 bases stayed unmatched. The CDR3 sequence is 19 residues long. Germline V gene sequence: CDR1 SGHTA, CDR2 FQGNSA. The chain's CDR3 is CASSPGTSGSYRSYNEQFF. The CDR3 coding sequence is TGTGCCAGCAGCCCAGGGACTAGCGGGAGTTATAGGTCCTACAATGAGCAGTTCTTC.

This chain connects TRBV6-5 to TRBJ2-7; D is uncertain. The V end lost 0 bases, the J end lost 3 bases, and 9 bases lay between the germline ends. From germline, CDR1 is MNHEY and CDR2 SVGAGI. The CDR3 runs to 14 residues. CDR3 coding DNA: TGTGCCAGCAGTTACTCCCGAGTGGGCTACGAGCAGTACTTC. It specifies CASSYSRVGYEQYF.

V gene TRBV6-1 combines with J gene TRBJ1-2; TRBD1 is a possible D gene (6 bases). Germline V gives CDR1 MNHNS, CDR2 SASEGT. The CDR3 spans 14 residues. Deletions cut 7 bases from V and 0 bases from J, with 12 bases between. CDR3 DNA sequence: TGTGCCAGCATCCTTGACAGGACTAACTATGGCTACACCTTC. Its protein product is CASILDRTNYGYTF.